The next 2 T cell receptor beta chains were all read from a single sample in a study of beta chain features in type 1 diabetes. The sequenced template was cDNA made from the entire isolated RNA. Clones were sequenced by immunoSEQ multiplex PCR, and TCRdb holds only the in-frame ones, with some missing. The sample has 200,000 to 250,000 clones, 16% seen once. No antigen has been identified for these receptors. Study outcomes and limitations: For Type 1 diabetes patients, all four CD4+ subsets carried TCRB CDR3s that were moderately but significantly shorter.

Sequencing was carried out using naive CD4+ T cells from blood. The receptors here all came from a man aged 25-40 years with type 1 diabetes.

The chain employs TRBV14 and TRBJ2-1; TRBD2 matches 10 bases. With 7 bases clipped from V and 6 bases from J, the junction kept 9 bases outside the gene matches. Per germline, CDR1 SGHDN and CDR2 FVKESK. The CDR3 length is 15 residues. CDR3 DNA sequence: TGTGCCAGCACCCGCGGGACTAGCGAGCTCAATGAGCAGTTCTTC. This gives the protein CASTRGTSELNEQFF. Complete variable domain (other parts from reference TRBV14 and TRBJ2-1): EAGVTQFPSHSVIEKGQTVTLRCDPISGHDNLYWYRRVMGKEIKFLLHFVKESKQDESGMPNNRFLAERTGGTYSTLKVQPAELEDSGVYFCASTRGTSELNEQFFGPGTRLTVL.

The gene calls are TRBV15 and TRBJ2-7; 8 bases line up with TRBD2. The germline CDR1 and CDR2 sequences are LNHNV and YYDKDF (reference sequence). This CDR3 region has 18 residues. Trimming took 5 bases from V and 0 from J; bases not matched to a gene: 15. In nucleotides, the CDR3 is TGTGCCACCAGCGCAGAGACTAACCTAGCGGGTAGCTCCTACGAGCAGTACTTC. Its protein product is CATSAETNLAGSSYEQYF.